The 20 T cell receptor beta chains listed next were all sequenced from one sample in a study of beta chain features in type 1 diabetes. Whole-study results and caveats: In every one of the four CD4+ subsets, TCRB CDR3s were moderately but significantly shorter in Type 1 diabetes patients.

These receptors are not linked to any known antigen. Every isolated RNA sample was fully reverse transcribed, so sequencing captured expressed TCRB transcripts. The table came from immunoSEQ multiplex PCR; TCRdb's copy has only in-frame clones and leaves some out. The sample contains around 710,000 clones, around an eighth of which appear only once. Sequenced: naive CD4+ T cells from blood. All receptors derive from a man aged 25 to 40 with type 1 diabetes.

This clone showed up just a few times. The chain carries TRBV2 and TRBJ1-4; maybe TRBD1 (5 bases). Trimming took off 7 bases at V and 8 bases at J, with 20 bases between the two ends. Germline lookup yields CDR1 SNHLY and CDR2 FYNNEI. The CDR3 loop spans 15 amino acids. The CDR3 sequence: CASTRGGLQWEKLFF. CDR3 coding DNA: TGTGCCAGCACGAGGGGAGGGCTCCAGTGGGAAAAACTGTTTTTT.

This clone has only a few counts. This sequence joins TRBV2 and TRBJ1-1; TRBD1 is a possible D gene (5 bases). Trimming stripped 7 bases from V and 12 bases from J, with 12 bases between. This CDR3 is built from 10 residues. Germline V CDR1 and CDR2: SNHLY, FYNNEI. The DNA for the CDR3 is TGTGCCAGCATCAGGGAAGGGACTTTCTTT. Encoded protein: CASIREGTFF.

This clone came up a few times. The V call is TRBV9, the J call TRBJ2-3; the D is unclear. Germline V CDR1 and CDR2: SGDLS, YYNGEE. The CDR3 runs 14 residues. Trimming removed 0 bases from V and 2 bases from J, with 7 bases in between. CDR3 DNA sequence: TGTGCCAGCAGCGTAGGCCAGCTCACAGATACGCAGTATTTT. Encoded protein: CASSVGQLTDTQYF.

The J gene is TRBJ1-2, the V gene TRBV4-1, with D perhaps matching TRBD1 (5 bases). V was shortened by 2 bases and J by 4 bases, with 11 bases between the two germline ends. Germline lookup yields CDR1 MGHRA and CDR2 YSYEKL. This CDR3 has 14 residues. This chain's CDR3 is CASSQPQVPYGYTF. The DNA of the CDR3 is TGCGCCAGCAGCCAACCACAGGTCCCCTATGGCTACACCTTC.

The chain joins TRBV29-1 to TRBJ1-2, with TRBD1 matching over 10 bases. CDR1 and CDR2 (germline): SQVTM, ANQGSEA. J was trimmed by 3 bases and V by 7 bases; bases with no gene match: 5. The CDR3 covers 13 residues. As DNA, the CDR3 is TGCAGCGCTGTGGACAGGGGGGACTATGGCTACACCTTC. Protein: CSAVDRGDYGYTF.

This clone came up a few times. The V call is TRBV7-9, the J call TRBJ1-2, with 7 bases lining up with TRBD1. CDR1 and CDR2 (germline): SEHNR, FQNEAQ (reference sequence). V lost 7 bases, J lost 1 base, and 12 bases stayed unmatched. This CDR3 spans 16 amino acids. In DNA form, the CDR3 reads TGTGCCAGCACCAACTCCCTCACAGGGGTTAACTATGGCTACACCTTC. This translates into CASTNSLTGVNYGYTF.

This clone was detected only a few times. The genes are TRBV4-3 and TRBJ2-1, with TRBD2 matching over 8 bases. Germline loops: CDR1 LGHNA, CDR2 YSLEER. J gave up 2 bases and V 3 bases, and 12 bases lay outside the gene matches. The CDR3 runs 18 residues. The CDR3 here is CASSQVTGGAIPYNEQFF. The CDR3 DNA sequence: TGCGCCAGCAGCCAGGTTACCGGGGGGGCAATTCCCTACAATGAGCAGTTCTTC.

This clone was counted only a few times. This chain joins TRBV7-2 and TRBJ2-5; D is unresolved. Germline CDR1 and CDR2: SGHTA and FQGNSA. V was trimmed by 8 bases and J by 3 bases, leaving 13 bases between them. This CDR3 region has 13 residues. DNA of the CDR3: TGTGCCAGCGGCCGGTTACAGAAAGAGACCCAGTACTTC. Translated, it gives CASGRLQKETQYF.

This clone was seen only a few times. This chain connects TRBV29-1 to TRBJ2-3, with 14 bases lining up with TRBD2. Losses at the gene ends were 5 bases for V and 14 bases for J; bases not matched to a gene: 9. The CDR3 extends over 13 amino acids. CDR1 SQVTM and CDR2 ANQGSEA come from the germline V gene. The CDR3 region has the DNA TGCAGCGTTAGGGGACTAGCGGGGGATATCTCGTATTTT. It translates to CSVRGLAGDISYF.

J is TRBJ2-7 and V is TRBV27; TRBD1 agrees at 9 bases. J was trimmed by 6 bases and V by 8 bases; bases with no gene match: 8. There are 13 residues in the CDR3. Germline V gives CDR1 MNHEY, CDR2 SMNVEV (reference sequence). CDR3 sequence reads: CASHNTGGGEQYF. The CDR3 DNA reads as TGTGCCAGCCATAACACAGGGGGCGGCGAGCAGTACTTC.

There are a few counts of this clone. The V call is TRBV30, the J call TRBJ2-1; the D gene is possibly TRBD2 (6 bases). V was pared by 0 bases and J by 2 bases, with 11 bases between. Germline lookup yields CDR1 GTSNPN and CDR2 SVGIG (reference sequence). The length of the CDR3 is 15 residues. DNA for the CDR3: TGTGCCTGGAGTGTTCAGTCGGGGGCCTACAATGAGCAGTTCTTC. Translated: CAWSVQSGAYNEQFF.

CDR3 nucleotide sequence: TGTGCCAGCGCTTCGGGAGTCTCCTACTGGACAGATACGCAGTATTTT. The encoded protein is CASASGVSYWTDTQYF. This chain joins TRBV5-4 and TRBJ2-3; D is possibly TRBD2 (6 bases). V lost 7 bases, J lost 3 bases, and 21 bases lay in between. The CDR3 is made up of 16 amino acids. CDR1 is SGHNT, CDR2 YYREEE, per germline (reference sequence).

The chain employs TRBV5-6 and TRBJ2-1; TRBD2 aligns across 10 bases. CDR1 is SGHDT and CDR2 is YYEEEE in the germline V gene. V lost 4 bases and J lost 7; bases outside the gene matches: 14. The CDR3 consists of 17 residues. CDR3 residues: CASSRRTSGSVPNEQFF. The CDR3, as DNA: TGTGCCAGCAGCCGACGGACTAGCGGTTCTGTACCTAATGAGCAGTTCTTC.

This sequence joins TRBV13 and TRBJ2-5; a weak D match, TRBD1 (6 bases). The CDR3 has 13 amino acids. Trimming removed 4 bases from V and 8 bases from J, with 14 bases in between. Germline CDR1 reads PRHDT; CDR2 reads FYEKMQ (reference sequence). The CDR3 DNA follows: TGTGCCAGCAGCTCCCTAGGACAGAGAACCCAGTACTTC. The encoded protein is CASSSLGQRTQYF.

This clone was detected a few times. The CDR3 coding sequence is TGTGCCAGCACCCGCAAGGTATGGGCTGAAGCTTTCTTT. Encoded protein: CASTRKVWAEAFF. This rearrangement joins TRBV5-6 to TRBJ1-1; D is unclear. V lost 6 bases and J 6 bases, leaving 15 bases between the germline ends. Germline values: CDR1 SGHDT, CDR2 YYEEEE. This CDR3 has 13 residues.

This chain uses TRBV5-1 with TRBJ2-5, with 10 nucleotides matching TRBD1. CDR3 length: 16 amino acids. Germline CDR1 and CDR2: SGHRS and YFSETQ. Germline trimming cut 4 bases from V and 5 bases from J; bases unmatched to any gene: 11. In nucleotides, the CDR3 is TGCGCCAGCAGCATCGAGCGACAGGGGGCCTGGGAGACCCAGTACTTC. This sequence encodes CASSIERQGAWETQYF. The variable domain in full, with the rest retrieved from reference TRBV5-1 and TRBJ2-5, is KAGVTQTPRYLIKTRGQQVTLSCSPISGHRSVSWYQQTPGQGLQFLFEYFSETQRNKGNFPGRFSGRQFSNSRSEMNVSTLELGDSALYLCASSIERQGAWETQYFGPGTRLLVL.

This clone was counted a few times. The chain carries TRBV27 and TRBJ2-1; TRBD2 matches at 10 bases. The CDR3 is 15 residues long. V was pared by 6 bases and J by 4 bases, with 6 bases of the junction left unmatched. The germline CDR1 and CDR2 sequences are MNHEY and SMNVEV (reference sequence). In DNA, the CDR3 is TGTGCCAGCAGGGGGGCTAGCGGGGGTTACAATGAGCAGTTCTTC. This gives the protein CASRGASGGYNEQFF.

This clone was observed a few times. V and J are TRBV5-1 and TRBJ1-5; unclear D gene. V was cut by 1 base and J by 0 bases, with 8 bases left in between. Germline CDR1 SGHRS, CDR2 YFSETQ. The CDR3 is made up of 15 amino acids. This CDR3 is CASSLSADSNQPQHF. As DNA, the CDR3 is TGCGCCAGCAGCTTGTCCGCAGATAGCAATCAGCCCCAGCATTTT.

The V gene is TRBV25-1, the J gene TRBJ2-7; unclear D gene. The germline V gene encodes CDR1 MGHDK and CDR2 SYGVNS. The ends were cut back, 3 bases at V and 5 bases at J, with 5 bases in the middle. The CDR3 length is 11 residues. CDR3 nucleotide sequence: TGTGCCAGCAGTGAGGCGGACGAGCAGTACTTC. Translating it yields CASSEADEQYF.

V is TRBV30 and J is TRBJ1-2; possibly TRBD1 for D (5 bases). The CDR3 runs to 13 residues. Deletions cut 4 bases from V and 5 bases from J, with 14 bases between. CDR1 and CDR2 from the germline V gene are GTSNPN and SVGIG (reference sequence). The DNA of the CDR3 is TGTGCCTGGACACCGGGACGGAGGTATGGCTACACCTTC. Its protein product is CAWTPGRRYGYTF.